These 7 T cell receptor beta chains were sequenced from one sample in a study of blood T cell repertoires in COVID-19. TCRdb keeps only in-frame clones here, not all; method: immunoSEQ multiplex PCR. Of more than 400,000 clones in the sample, roughly 88% were seen once. The sequencing sample was made of peripheral blood. These TCRs come from a human donor in a cohort sampled during active COVID-19.

V gene TRBV5-1 combines with J gene TRBJ1-1; D is possibly TRBD1 (5 bases). The CDR3 runs 14 residues. Trimming removed 1 base from V and 1 base from J, with 8 bases in between. The germline gives CDR1 SGHRS, CDR2 YFSETQ. The CDR3 spells CASSLPRANTEAFF. CDR3 nucleotide sequence: TGCGCCAGCAGCTTGCCCAGGGCGAACACTGAAGCTTTCTTT. The variable domain in full, with the rest retrieved from reference TRBV5-1 and TRBJ1-1, is KAGVTQTPRYLIKTRGQQVTLSCSPISGHRSVSWYQQTPGQGLQFLFEYFSETQRNKGNFPGRFSGRQFSNSRSEMNVSTLELGDSALYLCASSLPRANTEAFFGQGTRLTVV.

The chain links TRBV5-6 to TRBJ2-1, with no clear D. CDR3 length: 15 amino acids. Between the trimmed V and J ends, which lost 0 bases and 0 bases, there was a span of 7 bases. Germline V gives CDR1 SGHDT, CDR2 YYEEEE. CDR3 protein: CASSLDKSSYNEQFF. For the CDR3, the DNA is TGTGCCAGCAGCTTGGATAAGAGCTCCTACAATGAGCAGTTCTTC.

The chain couples TRBV7-9 to TRBJ1-1; D is perhaps TRBD1 (5 bases). V shed 1 base and J shed 7 bases, with 16 bases lying between them. CDR1 is SEHNR and CDR2 is FQNEAQ in the germline V gene (reference sequence). The CDR3 consists of 15 residues. The CDR3 DNA reads TGTGCCAGCAGCTTAGACCTGGGAGGGGACCGTGAAGCTTTCTTT. Translation gives CASSLDLGGDREAFF. Filled out from reference TRBV7-9 and TRBJ1-1, the complete variable domain reads DTGVSQNPRHKITKRGQNVTFRCDPISEHNRLYWYRQTLGQGPEFLTYFQNEAQLEKSRLLSDRFSAERPKGSFSTLEIQRTEQGDSAMYLCASSLDLGGDREAFFGQGTRLTVV.

This clone was found a few times. The genes are TRBV7-8 and TRBJ2-7; D call uncertain. The CDR3 totals 11 residues. Germline V gives CDR1 SGHVS, CDR2 FQNEAQ. Trimming removed 2 bases from V and 5 bases from J, with 4 bases in between. The CDR3 coding sequence is TGTGCCAGCAGCTTAATAAACGAGCAGTACTTC. It translates to CASSLINEQYF.

The chain combines TRBV6-5 with TRBJ2-7; a possible D gene is TRBD1 (6 bases). The V gene lost 0 bases and the J gene lost 1 base, with 10 bases spanning the gap. The CDR3 sequence is 15 residues long. The V gene's germline CDR1 is MNHEY and CDR2 SVGAGI. CDR3 DNA sequence: TGTGCCAGCAGTTACTCGTACAGGGAATCCTACGAGCAGTACTTC. It encodes CASSYSYRESYEQYF.

The chain recombines TRBV5-4 with TRBJ1-2, with TRBD1 identical over 9 bases. The V segment lost 3 bases and the J segment 8 bases; nucleotides outside the gene matches: 8. CDR1 SGHNT and CDR2 YYREEE come from the germline V gene (reference sequence). This CDR3 is built from 14 residues. In nucleotides, the CDR3 is TGTGCCAGCAGCTCCCCACAGGGGGCTGTGGGCTACACCTTC. This sequence encodes CASSSPQGAVGYTF.

The V and J genes are TRBV6-2 or TRBV6-3 and TRBJ1-2; no clear D gene. Germline values: CDR1 MNHEY, CDR2 SVGEGT. With 4 bases removed from V and 8 bases from J, the gap between germline ends came to 11 bases. This CDR3 is built from 12 residues. CDR3 bases: TGTGCCAGCAGTTTGGGCGAGACAGGCTACACCTTC. Translation gives CASSLGETGYTF.